Sequencing of this T cell receptor beta chain was carried out in a study of cytomegalovirus exposure and HLA in healthy donors. Study-wide points: Among TCR beta chains of equal frequency, HLA-associated ones were more clonally expanded in a later analysis. With further analysis later on, most CMV-associated TCR beta chains appeared HLA-restricted.

Germline CDR1 reads KGHSH; CDR2 reads LQKENI. V was pared by 3 bases and J by 3 bases, with 7 bases of the junction left unmatched. The CDR3 consists of 15 residues. Use of 60 Vbeta and 13 Jbeta primers characterized the PCR. Methods used by the authors: In a later analysis, the count reached some 83 million unique TCR beta chains, with approximately 10 million shared. Generated by immunoSEQ multiplex PCR, the TCRdb table keeps only in-frame clones and is missing some. For V, J and clone size, that table is used; D and trimming come from the DNA. The data hold roughly 150,000 clones, with over 70% observed a single time. About this clone: The target antigen is unknown.

This TCR was sampled from a male donor in good health and CMV-seronegative. Material for sequencing was PBMCs. The chain employs TRBV18 and TRBJ1-1; TRBD1 matches at 7 bases. CDR3 amino acids: CASSPRQGSDTEAFF. DNA for the CDR3: TGTGCCAGCTCACCTCGACAGGGTTCGGACACTGAAGCTTTCTTT.